The source of this TCR beta chain is a study of control samples from healthy donors and cancer patients (TCRdb year 2020). After removal of 3 bases from V and 1 base from J, the junction retains 11 bases not matched to a gene. As encoded in the germline V gene (reference sequence), CDR1 is GTSNPN while CDR2 is SVGIG. The CDR3 measures 17 amino acids from cysteine to phenylalanine. Only CDR3 DNA is held: 51 bases, read in frame from base 1. Libraries were built with the immunoSEQ multiplex PCR assay. The table comes from immuneACCESS by way of TCRdb, which keeps in-frame sequences with V and J called. Part of the clones is missing from these tables; in studies checked, under half for an unresolved V gene and the rest for unknown reasons. The sample includes over 150,000 clones, with around 94% observed a single time. The top ten clones comprise 12% to 15% of the sample. A word on this clone: The antigen it recognizes is unknown. No per-base quality is available; no much larger clone lies one base away.

The chain is assembled from TRBV30 and TRBJ2-2, with 7 bases in between that match TRBD1. The sequenced sample consisted of PBMCs. The sequence was obtained from a man in his sixties with colorectal cancer. The nucleotide sequence reads TGTGCCTGGAGGGGGCGACAGGGAACGGTGAACACCGGGGAGCTGTTTTTT. It specifies CAWRGRQGTVNTGELFF.